Given below is one TCR beta chain in context. What it recognizes is unknown. There are 13 residues in the CDR3. V lost 1 base, J lost 5 bases, and 8 bases lay in between. Looked up from germline, CDR1 is MNHEY and CDR2 is SMNVEV (reference sequence). The data are from a study of a mutant IDH1 vaccine in newly diagnosed glioma. For the study at large: Previous care, which was radiotherapy, temozolomide, or both, most often involved both.

TCRdb keeps only in-frame clones here, not all; method: immunoSEQ multiplex PCR. Here the sample spans some 60,000 clones, about 91% being singletons. Noted time point: baseline, week 1 (first vaccination visit). As to treatment: pre-vaccination baseline after standard-of-care therapy. The study, taken as a whole, reports: Of all patients, 85% to 95% showed vaccine-induced immune responses.

This sequence was found in a man aged 45-65 years with glioma. The sample was PBMCs, taken from a glioma patient treated with radiotherapy, temozolomide or both. The chain has TRBV27 and TRBJ1-1; D is undetermined. This chain's CDR3 is CASSLLGKTEAFF. In nucleotides, the CDR3 is TGTGCCAGCAGTTTATTGGGAAAAACTGAAGCTTTCTTT.